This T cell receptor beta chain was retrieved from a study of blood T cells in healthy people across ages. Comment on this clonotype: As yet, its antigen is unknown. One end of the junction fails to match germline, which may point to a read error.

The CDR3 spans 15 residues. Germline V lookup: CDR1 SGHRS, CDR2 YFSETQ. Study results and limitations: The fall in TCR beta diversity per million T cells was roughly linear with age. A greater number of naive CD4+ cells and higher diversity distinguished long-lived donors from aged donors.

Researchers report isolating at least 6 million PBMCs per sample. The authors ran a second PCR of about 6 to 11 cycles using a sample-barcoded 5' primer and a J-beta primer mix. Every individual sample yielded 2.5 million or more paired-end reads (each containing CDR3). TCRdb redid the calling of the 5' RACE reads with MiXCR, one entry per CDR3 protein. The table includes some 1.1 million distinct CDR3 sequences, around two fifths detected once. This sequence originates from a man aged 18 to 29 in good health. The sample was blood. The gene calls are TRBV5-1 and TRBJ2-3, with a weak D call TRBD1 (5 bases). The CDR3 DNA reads TGCGCCAGCAGCTTGGTCCTAGACAGCATAGATACGCAGTATTTT. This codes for CASSLVLDSIDTQYF.